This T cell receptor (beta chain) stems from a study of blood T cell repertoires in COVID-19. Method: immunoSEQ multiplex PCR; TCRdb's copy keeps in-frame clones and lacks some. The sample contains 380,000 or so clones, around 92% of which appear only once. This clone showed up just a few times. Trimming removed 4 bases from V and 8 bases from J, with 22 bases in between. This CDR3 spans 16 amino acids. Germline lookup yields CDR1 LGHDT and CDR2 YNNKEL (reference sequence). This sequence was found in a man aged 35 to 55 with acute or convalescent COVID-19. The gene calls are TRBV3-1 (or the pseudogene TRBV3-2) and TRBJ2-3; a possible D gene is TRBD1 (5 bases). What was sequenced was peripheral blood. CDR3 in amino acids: CASSPSGSRTSGTQYF. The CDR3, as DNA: TGTGCCAGCAGCCCAAGTGGGTCTCGGACATCTGGTACGCAGTATTTT.